The clone carrying this T cell receptor (beta chain) was counted between two and nine times. What it binds is not known. The data were taken from a study of T cells after yellow fever vaccination. Study conclusions and caveats: FACS-sorted repertoires could harbor abundant contaminating bulk-population clonotypes. Clones that expanded after primary vaccination mostly reappeared after the booster (approximately 96% CD4, about 91% CD8). Compared with primary, the secondary response was weaker and peaked at day 5, not 15.

Germline V CDR1 and CDR2: SGHRS, YFSETQ. The germline V and J ends were trimmed by 3 bases and 1 base, with 12 bases remaining between them. CDR3 size: 15 residues. They built TCR cDNA with 5'RACE template switching, a step that put in a universal primer site and UMIs. TCRdb processed the 5' RACE reads anew with MiXCR; each CDR3 protein has one entry. Here the sample spans hundreds of thousands of distinct CDR3 sequences, about 4% being singletons. This chain connects TRBV5-1 to TRBJ2-3; D gene ambiguous. The sequence was obtained from a man aged 18 to 35 who received the YFV17D yellow fever vaccine. The sample here was PBMCs, taken 5 days after the yellow fever booster vaccination. The DNA for the CDR3 is TGCGCCAGCAGCTATGGGGTTAGGGGCACAGATACGCAGTATTTT. This encodes CASSYGVRGTDTQYF.